Listed below are T cell receptor beta chains from one sample, sequenced in a study of cytomegalovirus exposure and HLA in healthy donors. The protocol was immunoSEQ multiplex PCR, while the TCRdb copy is restricted to in-frame clones and leaves out a portion. This sample has about 140,000 clones, with roughly three quarters found just once. Specimen: PBMCs. These receptors were taken from a man aged 18 to 29 in good health and CMV-seronegative. CDR3s include the opening cysteine and the closing phenylalanine or tryptophan. The D gene is left open where the match is weak. A row's size may be missing; if present it is once, few, many or a size class.

clone size: -; D gene: TRBD1; J gene: TRBJ2-7; V gene: TRBV10-3; CDR3 DNA: TGTGCCACCCAGGGACAGTTCGAGCAGTACTTC; CDR3 protein: CATQGQFEQYF
clone size: few; D gene: -; J gene: TRBJ2-1; V gene: TRBV7-9; CDR3 DNA: TGTGCCAGCAGCCCATACGGGGGTAGCTCCTACAATGAGCAGTTCTTC; CDR3 protein: CASSPYGGSSYNEQFF
clone size: -; D gene: -; J gene: TRBJ1-1; V gene: TRBV6-6; CDR3 DNA: TGTGCCAGCAGGCCAGGGGACCCCCTTGAAGCTTTCTTT; CDR3 protein: CASRPGDPLEAFF
clone size: few; D gene: -; J gene: TRBJ1-1; V gene: TRBV6-6; CDR3 DNA: TGTGCCAGCAGTTACTCGCCGGGGATAGGTGAAGCTTTCTTT; CDR3 protein: CASSYSPGIGEAFF
clone size: -; D gene: -; J gene: TRBJ2-2; V gene: TRBV7-9; CDR3 DNA: TGTGCCAGCAGCTTACCCGACACCGGGGAGCTGTTTTTT; CDR3 protein: CASSLPDTGELFF
clone size: -; D gene: -; J gene: TRBJ2-5; V gene: TRBV4-2; CDR3 DNA: TGTGCCAGCAGCCAAGATCTGAGGTTTTCGGAGACCCAGTACTTC; CDR3 protein: CASSQDLRFSETQYF
clone size: -; D gene: -; J gene: TRBJ1-5; V gene: TRBV30; CDR3 DNA: TGTGCCTGGAGTGCGGGACTGGGCCAGCCCCAGCATTTT; CDR3 protein: CAWSAGLGQPQHF
clone size: once; D gene: TRBD2; J gene: TRBJ2-7; V gene: TRBV7-6; CDR3 DNA: TGTGCCAGCAGCCCTCTGGCGGGACTAGCAGGTAAGAGGCAGTACTTC; CDR3 protein: CASSPLAGLAGKRQYF
clone size: -; D gene: TRBD1; J gene: TRBJ2-7; V gene: TRBV2; CDR3 DNA: TGTGCCAGCAGTCGGGACAGGGGCAACGAGCAGTACTTC; CDR3 protein: CASSRDRGNEQYF
clone size: -; D gene: TRBD1; J gene: TRBJ2-7; V gene: TRBV4-3; CDR3 DNA: TGCGCCAGCAGCCAAGATCGACAGGGTTCCTACGAGCAGTACTTC; CDR3 protein: CASSQDRQGSYEQYF
clone size: -; D gene: -; J gene: TRBJ1-2; V gene: TRBV9; CDR3 DNA: TGTGCCAGCAGCGGCGGGACGGAACATAACTATGGCTACACCTTC; CDR3 protein: CASSGGTEHNYGYTF
clone size: once; D gene: -; J gene: TRBJ2-5; V gene: TRBV6-6; CDR3 DNA: TGTGCCAGCAGTCCGACCCGCCAGGAGACTAAAGAGACCCAGTACTTC; CDR3 protein: CASSPTRQETKETQYF
clone size: -; D gene: TRBD1; J gene: TRBJ1-1; V gene: TRBV6-1; CDR3 DNA: TGTGCCAGCAGTGCGGACAGGGGGCCCCCTGGGAACACTGAAGCTTTCTTT; CDR3 protein: CASSADRGPPGNTEAFF
clone size: -; D gene: -; J gene: TRBJ1-1; V gene: TRBV6-1; CDR3 DNA: TGTGCCAGCAGTGAGCACCTCGAGAGCGATAGTGAAGCTTTCTTT; CDR3 protein: CASSEHLESDSEAFF
clone size: few; D gene: -; J gene: TRBJ1-2; V gene: TRBV5-6; CDR3 DNA: TGTGCCAGCTTGCGAGGCAGAGGCTATGGCTACACCTTC; CDR3 protein: CASLRGRGYGYTF
clone size: -; D gene: -; J gene: TRBJ1-5; V gene: TRBV19; CDR3 DNA: TGTGCCAGTAGTAGGGTCGGGGTTGGCAATCAGCCCCAGCATTTT; CDR3 protein: CASSRVGVGNQPQHF
clone size: few; D gene: -; J gene: TRBJ1-6; V gene: TRBV27; CDR3 DNA: TGTGCCAGCAGCTATCTCACAGGGAACAATTCACCCCTCCACTTT; CDR3 protein: CASSYLTGNNSPLHF
clone size: -; D gene: -; J gene: TRBJ1-6; V gene: TRBV9; CDR3 DNA: TGTGCCAGCAGCGTAGAAGTTAAGGGGGTCCCGGGTTCACCCCTCCACTTT; CDR3 protein: CASSVEVKGVPGSPLHF
clone size: -; D gene: TRBD1; J gene: TRBJ2-3; V gene: TRBV7-2; CDR3 DNA: TGTGCCAGCAGCTTAGCGGGCCCGGGACAGGGGGAGAAAGATACGCAGTATTTT; CDR3 protein: CASSLAGPGQGEKDTQYF
clone size: -; D gene: -; J gene: TRBJ1-2; V gene: TRBV7-9; CDR3 DNA: TGTGCCAGCAGCCTACAGGGCTCCGGTGGCTACACCTTC; CDR3 protein: CASSLQGSGGYTF
clone size: once; D gene: -; J gene: TRBJ2-7; V gene: TRBV13; CDR3 DNA: TGTGCCAGCAGCTTAGGCGGGTACGAGCAGTACTTC; CDR3 protein: CASSLGGYEQYF
clone size: -; D gene: -; J gene: TRBJ1-2; V gene: TRBV11-2; CDR3 DNA: TGTGCCAGCAGCTTAGAACTCGCCTCTTATGGCTACACCTTC; CDR3 protein: CASSLELASYGYTF
clone size: once; D gene: -; J gene: TRBJ1-2; V gene: TRBV7-6; CDR3 DNA: TGTGCCAGCAGCTTAGAACCGGGAGACCGAGCGGGCGGCTACACCTTC; CDR3 protein: CASSLEPGDRAGGYTF
clone size: once; D gene: -; J gene: TRBJ1-3; V gene: TRBV9; CDR3 DNA: TGTGCCAGCAGCGTAGCTAGTGGAAACACCATATATTTT; CDR3 protein: CASSVASGNTIYF
clone size: -; D gene: -; J gene: TRBJ1-1; V gene: TRBV6-5; CDR3 DNA: TGTGCCAGCAGTTACGAGCGGAACACTGAAGCTTTCTTT; CDR3 protein: CASSYERNTEAFF
clone size: few; D gene: TRBD2; J gene: TRBJ2-7; V gene: TRBV7-2; CDR3 DNA: TGTGCCAGCAGCATGGGACTAGCGGGGTTGTACGAGCAGTACTTC; CDR3 protein: CASSMGLAGLYEQYF
clone size: -; D gene: TRBD1; J gene: TRBJ1-2; V gene: TRBV9; CDR3 DNA: TGTGCCAGCAGCGTCACCGGGACAGGGGGTGGCTACACCTTC; CDR3 protein: CASSVTGTGGGYTF
clone size: -; D gene: TRBD2; J gene: TRBJ2-1; V gene: TRBV18; CDR3 DNA: TGTGCCAGCTCACCGCTCTCAGGCGGGGGGGGGTCCAATGAGCAGTTCTTC; CDR3 protein: CASSPLSGGGGSNEQFF